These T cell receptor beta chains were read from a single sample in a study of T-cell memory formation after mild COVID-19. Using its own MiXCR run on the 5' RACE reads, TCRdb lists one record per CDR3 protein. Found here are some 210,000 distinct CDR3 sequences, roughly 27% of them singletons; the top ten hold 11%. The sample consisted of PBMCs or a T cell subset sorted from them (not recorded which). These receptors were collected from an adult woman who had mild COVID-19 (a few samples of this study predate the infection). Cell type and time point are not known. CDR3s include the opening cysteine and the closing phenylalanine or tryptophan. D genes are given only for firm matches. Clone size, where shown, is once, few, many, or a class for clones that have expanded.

cdr3_aa: CASSQVRGLEQYF
cdr3_nt: TGCGCCAGCAGCCAAGTTCGGGGGCTCGAGCAGTACTTC
j_call: TRBJ2-7
clone_size: .
d_call: .
v_call: TRBV4-3

cdr3_aa: CASSPRGAAAGELFF
cdr3_nt: TGTGCCAGCAGCCCCAGGGGAGCCGCGGCCGGGGAGCTGTTTTTT
j_call: TRBJ2-2
clone_size: .
d_call: .
v_call: TRBV11-2

cdr3_aa: CASRKSPGPNTGELFF
cdr3_nt: TGTGCCAGCAGAAAGAGTCCGGGGCCGAACACCGGGGAGCTGTTTTTT
j_call: TRBJ2-2
clone_size: few
d_call: .
v_call: TRBV2

cdr3_aa: CASSLTGRPTGELFF
cdr3_nt: TGTGCCAGCAGTTTAACGGGACGCCCGACCGGGGAGCTGTTTTTT
j_call: TRBJ2-2
clone_size: few
d_call: .
v_call: TRBV27

cdr3_aa: CASSLGETPEQFF
cdr3_nt: TGCGCCAGCAGCTTGGGGGAGACCCCCGAGCAGTTCTTC
j_call: TRBJ2-1
clone_size: many
d_call: .
v_call: TRBV5-1

cdr3_aa: CSVSRTGVVGDTQYF
cdr3_nt: TGCAGCGTGTCCAGGACAGGGGTAGTTGGGGATACGCAGTATTTT
j_call: TRBJ2-3
clone_size: .
d_call: TRBD1
v_call: TRBV29-1

cdr3_aa: CASSLVADPYNEQFF
cdr3_nt: TGTGCCAGCAGCTTAGTAGCGGACCCCTACAATGAGCAGTTCTTC
j_call: TRBJ2-1
clone_size: few
d_call: .
v_call: TRBV7-8

cdr3_aa: CASSMTTTGSSYGYTF
cdr3_nt: TGTGCCAGTAGCATGACGACGACAGGCTCTTCCTATGGCTACACCTTC
j_call: TRBJ1-2
clone_size: few
d_call: .
v_call: TRBV19

cdr3_aa: CASSLTGWGTEAFF
cdr3_nt: TGTGCCAGCAGCTTAACGGGATGGGGGACTGAAGCTTTCTTT
j_call: TRBJ1-1
clone_size: few
d_call: .
v_call: TRBV12-3/TRBV12-4

cdr3_aa: CASSEGEAANTEAFF
cdr3_nt: TGCGCCAGCAGTGAAGGGGAGGCGGCGAACACTGAAGCTTTCTTT
j_call: TRBJ1-1
clone_size: .
d_call: .
v_call: TRBV5-1

cdr3_aa: CASSPSGSRSTGELFF
cdr3_nt: TGCGCCAGCAGCCCTAGCGGGAGTAGGAGCACCGGGGAGCTGTTTTTT
j_call: TRBJ2-2
clone_size: .
d_call: TRBD2
v_call: TRBV4-1

cdr3_aa: CASSLAGTGTYEQYF
cdr3_nt: TGCGCCAGCAGCTTGGCCGGGACAGGGACCTACGAGCAGTACTTC
j_call: TRBJ2-7
clone_size: .
d_call: TRBD1
v_call: TRBV5-1

cdr3_aa: CSAKGDLSTDTQYF
cdr3_nt: TGCAGTGCCAAGGGGGACCTTAGCACAGATACGCAGTATTTT
j_call: TRBJ2-3
clone_size: .
d_call: .
v_call: TRBV20-1

cdr3_aa: CASSGGRTGELFF
cdr3_nt: TGTGCCAGCAGCGGGGGAAGGACCGGGGAGCTGTTTTTT
j_call: TRBJ2-2
clone_size: .
d_call: .
v_call: TRBV9

cdr3_aa: CASQDREYEQYF
cdr3_nt: TGTGCCAGCCAGGACAGGGAATACGAGCAGTACTTC
j_call: TRBJ2-7
clone_size: many
d_call: TRBD1
v_call: TRBV7-9

cdr3_aa: CATSRDNAQYNEQFF
cdr3_nt: TGTGCCACCAGCAGGGATAATGCTCAGTACAATGAGCAGTTCTTC
j_call: TRBJ2-1
clone_size: many
d_call: .
v_call: TRBV15

cdr3_aa: CASSASCEQYF
cdr3_nt: TGTGCCAGCAGCGCCTCCTGCGAGCAGTACTTC
j_call: TRBJ2-7
clone_size: .
d_call: .
v_call: TRBV7-2

cdr3_aa: CATRYMQGRDIQYF
cdr3_nt: TGTGCCACCAGGTATATGCAGGGTCGAGACATTCAGTACTTC
j_call: TRBJ2-4
clone_size: .
d_call: .
v_call: TRBV15

cdr3_aa: CASSPGEGTDTQYF
cdr3_nt: TGTGCCAGCTCACCAGGGGAAGGCACAGATACGCAGTATTTT
j_call: TRBJ2-3
clone_size: few
d_call: .
v_call: TRBV18

cdr3_aa: CASSYLWSEEAFF
cdr3_nt: TGTGCCAGCAGTTATCTCTGGTCCGAAGAAGCTTTCTTT
j_call: TRBJ1-1
clone_size: .
d_call: .
v_call: TRBV6-2/TRBV6-3

cdr3_aa: CASSLDSPLHF
cdr3_nt: TGTGCCAGCAGCCTTGATTCACCCCTCCACTTT
j_call: TRBJ1-6
clone_size: few
d_call: .
v_call: TRBV12-3/TRBV12-4

cdr3_aa: CASSLDGLEETQYF
cdr3_nt: TGTGCCAGCAGCTTGGATGGTCTAGAAGAGACCCAGTACTTC
j_call: TRBJ2-5
clone_size: .
d_call: .
v_call: TRBV5-4

cdr3_aa: CAGSSGTGGYEQYF
cdr3_nt: TGTGCCGGATCCTCCGGGACAGGCGGCTACGAGCAGTACTTC
j_call: TRBJ2-7
clone_size: .
d_call: TRBD1
v_call: TRBV11-2

cdr3_aa: CASSHLLRDRGDEQFF
cdr3_nt: TGTGCCAGCAGCCATCTTCTCCGGGACAGAGGCGATGAGCAGTTCTTC
j_call: TRBJ2-1
clone_size: .
d_call: TRBD1
v_call: TRBV3-1

cdr3_aa: CASSQDRVAGVLFF
cdr3_nt: TGCGCCAGCAGCCAAGATCGGGTAGCAGGGGTCCTGTTTTTT
j_call: TRBJ2-2
clone_size: .
d_call: .
v_call: TRBV4-1

cdr3_aa: CASSSKRISGSGTFTQYF
cdr3_nt: TGTGCCAGCAGCTCTAAAAGAATAAGCGGGTCCGGAACTTTCACGCAGTATTTT
j_call: TRBJ2-3
clone_size: .
d_call: .
v_call: TRBV7-9

cdr3_aa: CASSFGRYYEQYF
cdr3_nt: TGTGCCAGCAGCTTCGGCCGGTACTACGAGCAGTACTTC
j_call: TRBJ2-7
clone_size: .
d_call: .
v_call: TRBV11-2

cdr3_aa: CASRAAGTRVNTIYF
cdr3_nt: TGTGCCAGCAGGGCGGCAGGAACGAGGGTAAACACCATATATTTT
j_call: TRBJ1-3
clone_size: .
d_call: .
v_call: TRBV7-9

cdr3_aa: CSARDSGTGYEQYF
cdr3_nt: TGCAGTGCTAGAGATTCCGGGACAGGCTACGAGCAGTACTTC
j_call: TRBJ2-7
clone_size: many
d_call: TRBD1
v_call: TRBV20-1

cdr3_aa: CASSPRPTGELFF
cdr3_nt: TGTGCCAGCAGCCCCCGCCCCACCGGGGAGCTGTTTTTT
j_call: TRBJ2-2
clone_size: .
d_call: .
v_call: TRBV7-2

cdr3_aa: CASSEENNQPQHF
cdr3_nt: TGTGCCAGCAGTGAAGAGAATAATCAGCCCCAGCATTTT
j_call: TRBJ1-5
clone_size: .
d_call: .
v_call: TRBV2

cdr3_aa: CASSLGQGRISYNEQFF
cdr3_nt: TGCGCCAGCAGCTTGGGGCAGGGGCGCATAAGCTACAATGAGCAGTTCTTC
j_call: TRBJ2-1
clone_size: .
d_call: .
v_call: TRBV5-1

cdr3_aa: CASSQERTWAEKLFF
cdr3_nt: TGTGCCAGCAGCCAAGAAAGAACCTGGGCTGAAAAACTGTTTTTT
j_call: TRBJ1-4
clone_size: few
d_call: .
v_call: TRBV14

cdr3_aa: CASSLIGNPRDEQYF
cdr3_nt: TGTGCCAGCAGCTTGATTGGCAACCCTCGGGACGAGCAGTACTTC
j_call: TRBJ2-7
clone_size: .
d_call: .
v_call: TRBV5-5

cdr3_aa: CASSRGQGELEQYF
cdr3_nt: TGTGCCAGCAGCCGGGGACAGGGAGAGCTCGAGCAGTACTTC
j_call: TRBJ2-7
clone_size: .
d_call: TRBD1
v_call: TRBV7-6

cdr3_aa: CASSQTRGETQYF
cdr3_nt: TGCGCCAGCAGCCAAACTAGGGGCGAGACCCAGTACTTC
j_call: TRBJ2-5
clone_size: .
d_call: .
v_call: TRBV4-1

cdr3_aa: CASSLSSGPGQGEETQYF
cdr3_nt: TGTGCCAGCAGCCTCTCCTCCGGCCCGGGACAGGGGGAAGAGACCCAGTACTTC
j_call: TRBJ2-5
clone_size: .
d_call: TRBD1
v_call: TRBV7-9

cdr3_aa: CSVTHWGITYNEQFF
cdr3_nt: TGCAGCGTTACCCACTGGGGGATCACATACAATGAGCAGTTCTTC
j_call: TRBJ2-1
clone_size: few
d_call: .
v_call: TRBV29-1

cdr3_aa: CASKLGGGYGYTF
cdr3_nt: TGTGCCAGCAAACTGGGGGGCGGGTATGGCTACACCTTC
j_call: TRBJ1-2
clone_size: .
d_call: .
v_call: TRBV7-9

cdr3_aa: CASSGREQFF
cdr3_nt: TGTGCCAGCAGCGGCAGGGAGCAGTTCTTC
j_call: TRBJ2-1
clone_size: few
d_call: .
v_call: TRBV27

cdr3_aa: CASSRGQAIYEQYF
cdr3_nt: TGTGCCAGCAGTAGAGGACAGGCAATCTACGAGCAGTACTTC
j_call: TRBJ2-7
clone_size: few
d_call: TRBD1
v_call: TRBV12-3/TRBV12-4

cdr3_aa: CSVEEGGIEQFF
cdr3_nt: TGCAGCGTTGAAGAAGGAGGTATTGAGCAGTTCTTC
j_call: TRBJ2-1
clone_size: few
d_call: .
v_call: TRBV29-1

cdr3_aa: CASRMRARGTSTDTQYF
cdr3_nt: TGTGCCAGCAGGATGAGGGCACGGGGGACTAGCACAGATACGCAGTATTTT
j_call: TRBJ2-3
clone_size: .
d_call: .
v_call: TRBV12-3/TRBV12-4